Each of the 7 T cell receptor beta chains below was sequenced from the same sample in a study of regulatory T cells in long-lasting Graves disease. As for time point: newly diagnosed GD, antithyroid drugs for less than 3 months. Generation of the TCR library employed RNA extracted from PBMCs. Sequencing libraries for TCR beta were prepared with iRepertoire HTBI primers and Arm-PCR of CDR3 regions. From the multiplex PCR reads, TCRdb called clonotypes with MiXCR, one entry per CDR3 protein. This sample has under 800,000 distinct CDR3 sequences, with 15% to 20% found just once. These data also featured in a second study, about T cells in Graves' hyperthyroidism and ophthalmopathy.

This specimen consisted of peripheral blood mononuclear cells (PBMCs), obtained at new diagnosis, from a patient treated with antithyroid drugs. The receptors stem from a woman in her 30s with Graves disease.

At least ten counts were recorded for this clonotype. V and J are TRBV2 and TRBJ1-2; D gene ambiguous. V dropped 6 bases and J dropped 6 bases, with 11 bases sitting between them. Germline V gene data show CDR1 as SNHLY and CDR2 as FYNNEI. The CDR3 length is 12 residues. CDR3 nucleotide sequence: TGTGCCAGCAGGTCAGGCGCTGATGGCTACACCTTC. Encoded protein: CASRSGADGYTF. The whole variable domain, filled in from reference TRBV2 and TRBJ1-2, reads EPEVTQTPSHQVTQMGQEVILRCVPISNHLYFYWYRQILGQKVEFLVSFYNNEISEKSEIFDDQFSVERPDGSNFTLKIRSTKLEDSAMYFCASRSGADGYTFGSGTRLTVV.

The chain carries TRBV7-9 and TRBJ2-1, with TRBD2 matching over 8 bases. The end of the DNA is better explained by TRBJ2-5, so the J call may be wrong. The germline V gene encodes CDR1 SEHNR and CDR2 FQNEAQ (reference sequence). CDR3 length: 15 amino acids. In nucleotides, the CDR3 is TGTGCCAGCAGCTTACAGACGGGAGGGTGGGAGACCCAGTACTTC. The encoded protein is CASSLQTGGWETQYF.

This clonotype has ten or more counts. The chain uses TRBV27 and TRBJ1-1; D might be TRBD1 (5 bases). The CDR3 extends over 14 amino acids. Germline V gene data show CDR1 as MNHEY and CDR2 as SMNVEV (reference sequence). V was cut by 2 bases and J by 5 bases, with 12 bases left in between. The CDR3, as DNA: TGTGCCAGCAGTTTAGCAGGGCTGGGTACTGAAGCTTTCTTT. Encoded protein: CASSLAGLGTEAFF.

This clonotype was seen more than once but under ten times. For the CDR3, the DNA is TGTGCCAGCAGTCGGGAGGGGGGATCGGGACTAGCGGGTCCTCCAACCTACAATGAGCAGTTCTTC. It encodes CASSREGGSGLAGPPTYNEQFF. The V call is TRBV4-2, the J call TRBJ2-1, with 12 bases matching TRBD2. CDR3 length: 22 residues. Germline CDR1 is LGHNA and CDR2 is YNFKEQ. J gave up 2 bases and V 6 bases, and 23 bases lay outside the gene matches.

This clonotype was observed a handful of times. The gene calls are TRBV2 and TRBJ1-3; possibly TRBD1 for D (5 bases). Germline V CDR1 and CDR2: SNHLY, FYNNEI. V was shortened by 8 bases and J by 3 bases, with 23 bases between the two germline ends. The CDR3 spans 17 residues. The CDR3 DNA follows: TGTGCCAGCTCCCTAGAGTCCCAACGGGGGTATGGAAACACCATATATTTT. It is translated as CASSLESQRGYGNTIYF. The complete variable domain, with remaining parts taken from reference TRBV2 and TRBJ1-3, reads EPEVTQTPSHQVTQMGQEVILRCVPISNHLYFYWYRQILGQKVEFLVSFYNNEISEKSEIFDDQFSVERPDGSNFTLKIRSTKLEDSAMYFCASSLESQRGYGNTIYFGEGSWLTVV.

The chain joins TRBV25-1 to TRBJ2-5; 8 bases fit TRBD1. The ends lost 2 bases at V and 4 bases at J; junction bases unmatched: 3. Germline V gives CDR1 MGHDK, CDR2 SYGVNS. The CDR3 runs to 14 residues. CDR3 nucleotides: TGTGCCAGCAGTGAACAGGGGGCTCGAGAGACCCAGTACTTC. Protein: CASSEQGARETQYF.

This clonotype was seen ten or more times. One junction end does not reproduce the germline sequence, and a read error may be involved. The V and J genes are TRBV12-3 or TRBV12-4 and TRBJ2-5; D not certain. This CDR3 is 13 amino acids long. CDR3 amino acids: CASSFTSGRPFDF. Written as DNA, the CDR3 is TGTGCCAGCAGTTTCACATCAGGACGGCCCTTTGACTTC.